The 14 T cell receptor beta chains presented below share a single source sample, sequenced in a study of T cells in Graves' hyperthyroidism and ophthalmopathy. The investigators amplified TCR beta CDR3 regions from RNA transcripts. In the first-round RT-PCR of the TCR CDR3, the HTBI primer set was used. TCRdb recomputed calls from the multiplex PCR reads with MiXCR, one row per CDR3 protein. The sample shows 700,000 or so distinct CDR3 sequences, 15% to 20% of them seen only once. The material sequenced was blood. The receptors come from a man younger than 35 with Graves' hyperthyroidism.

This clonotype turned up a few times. In DNA form, the CDR3 reads TGTGCCAGCAGCTTAGGGCAGGGTATCCCGAACACCGGGGAGCTGTTTTTT. It specifies CASSLGQGIPNTGELFF. The rearrangement uses TRBV7-2 and TRBJ2-2; D possibly corresponds to TRBD1 (5 bases). The CDR3 contains 17 residues. Trimming took 1 base from V and 0 from J, leaving 12 bases between them. From germline, CDR1 is SGHTA and CDR2 FQGNSA.

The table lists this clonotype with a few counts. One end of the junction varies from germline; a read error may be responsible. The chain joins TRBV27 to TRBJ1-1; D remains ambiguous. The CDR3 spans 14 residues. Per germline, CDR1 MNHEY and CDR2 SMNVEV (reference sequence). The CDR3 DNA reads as TGTGCCAGCAGTTTAAGGGCCGAGAACGCTGAAGCTTTCTTT. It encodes CASSLRAENAEAFF.

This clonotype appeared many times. As DNA, the CDR3 is TGTGCCATCAGTGAGATAGCGAGTTACAATGAGCAGTTCTTC. Translation gives CAISEIASYNEQFF. The V gene is TRBV10-3, the J gene TRBJ2-1; weak D call: TRBD2 (5 bases). The CDR3 covers 14 residues. V was trimmed by 2 bases and J by 4 bases, leaving 9 bases between them. Germline V gene data show CDR1 as ENHRY and CDR2 as SYGVKD.

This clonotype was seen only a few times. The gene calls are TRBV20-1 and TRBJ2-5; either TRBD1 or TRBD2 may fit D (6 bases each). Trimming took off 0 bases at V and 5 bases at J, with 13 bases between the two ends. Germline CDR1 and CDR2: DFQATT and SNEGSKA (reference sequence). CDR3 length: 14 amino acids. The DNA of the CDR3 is TGCAGTGCTAGAGAGCCTAGGGGGAGGGAGACCCAGTACTTC. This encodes CSAREPRGRETQYF.

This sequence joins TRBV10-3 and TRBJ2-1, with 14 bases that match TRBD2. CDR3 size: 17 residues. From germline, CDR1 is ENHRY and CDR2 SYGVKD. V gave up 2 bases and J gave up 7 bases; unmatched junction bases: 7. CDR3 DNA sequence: TGTGCCATCAGTGAGACGCGGACTAGCGGGAGGTATAATGAGCAGTTCTTC. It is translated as CAISETRTSGRYNEQFF.

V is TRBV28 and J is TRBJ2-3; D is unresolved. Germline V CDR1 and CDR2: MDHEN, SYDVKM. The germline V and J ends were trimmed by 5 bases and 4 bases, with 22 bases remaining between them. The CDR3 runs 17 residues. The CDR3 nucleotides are TGTGCCAGCAGTCCGACCCCGCTAACTCGGGTCGCAGATACGCAGTATTTT. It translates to CASSPTPLTRVADTQYF.

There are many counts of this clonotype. This CDR3 reads CASSLREEDGYTF. DNA for the CDR3: TGTGCCAGCAGCTTAAGGGAGGAGGACGGCTACACCTTC. The chain recombines TRBV7-9 with TRBJ1-2; unclear D gene. There are 13 residues in the CDR3. CDR1 is SEHNR, CDR2 FQNEAQ, per germline (reference sequence). Between the trimmed V and J ends, which lost 2 bases and 8 bases, there was a span of 12 bases.

The CDR3 spells CASSLGDSATNEKLFF. DNA of the CDR3: TGTGCCAGCAGTTTGGGGGACAGTGCAACTAATGAAAAACTGTTTTTT. This chain joins TRBV28 and TRBJ1-4; 7 bases are a match to TRBD1. The V segment lost 3 bases and the J segment 0 bases; nucleotides outside the gene matches: 4. The CDR3 length is 16 residues. Germline CDR1 reads MDHEN; CDR2 reads SYDVKM.

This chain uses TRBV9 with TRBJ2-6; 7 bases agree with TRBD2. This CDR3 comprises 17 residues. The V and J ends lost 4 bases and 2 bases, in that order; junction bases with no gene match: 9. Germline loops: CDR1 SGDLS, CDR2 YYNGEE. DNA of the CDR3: TGTGCCAGCAGCACCCAGCGGGATCGGACTGGGGCCAACGTCCTGACTTTC. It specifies CASSTQRDRTGANVLTF.

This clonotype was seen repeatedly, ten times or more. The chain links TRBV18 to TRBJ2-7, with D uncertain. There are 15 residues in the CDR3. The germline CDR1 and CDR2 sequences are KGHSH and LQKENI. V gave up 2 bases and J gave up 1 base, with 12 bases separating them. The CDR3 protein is CASSPGQDPSYEQYF. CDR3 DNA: TGTGCCAGCTCACCAGGCCAGGATCCTTCCTACGAGCAGTACTTC.

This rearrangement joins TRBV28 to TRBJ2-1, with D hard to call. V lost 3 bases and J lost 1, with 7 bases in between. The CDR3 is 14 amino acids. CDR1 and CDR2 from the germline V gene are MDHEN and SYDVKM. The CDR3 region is CASSLFRSYNEQFF. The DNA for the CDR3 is TGTGCCAGCAGTTTGTTCCGGTCCTACAATGAGCAGTTCTTC.

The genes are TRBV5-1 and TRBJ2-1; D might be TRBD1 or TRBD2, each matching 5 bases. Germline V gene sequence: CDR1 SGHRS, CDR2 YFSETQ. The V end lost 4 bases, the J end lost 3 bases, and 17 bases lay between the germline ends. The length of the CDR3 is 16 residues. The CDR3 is CASSRTGTTHYNEQFF. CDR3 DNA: TGCGCCAGCAGCCGTACCGGGACGACCCACTACAATGAGCAGTTCTTC. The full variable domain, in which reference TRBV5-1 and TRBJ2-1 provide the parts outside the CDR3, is KAGVTQTPRYLIKTRGQQVTLSCSPISGHRSVSWYQQTPGQGLQFLFEYFSETQRNKGNFPGRFSGRQFSNSRSEMNVSTLELGDSALYLCASSRTGTTHYNEQFFGPGTRLTVL.

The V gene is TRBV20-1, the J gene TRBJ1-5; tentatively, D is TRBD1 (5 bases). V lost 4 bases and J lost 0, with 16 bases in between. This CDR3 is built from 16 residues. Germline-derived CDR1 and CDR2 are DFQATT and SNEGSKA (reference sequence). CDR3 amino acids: CSAIWGGLYSNQPQHF. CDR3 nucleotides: TGCAGTGCTATATGGGGGGGTCTTTATAGCAATCAGCCCCAGCATTTT.

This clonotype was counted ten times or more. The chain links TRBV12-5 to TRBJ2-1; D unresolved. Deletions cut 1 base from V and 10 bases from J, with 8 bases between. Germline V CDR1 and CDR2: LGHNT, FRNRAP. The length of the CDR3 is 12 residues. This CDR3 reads CASGLDGEEQFF. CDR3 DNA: TGTGCTAGTGGTTTGGACGGTGAGGAGCAGTTCTTC.